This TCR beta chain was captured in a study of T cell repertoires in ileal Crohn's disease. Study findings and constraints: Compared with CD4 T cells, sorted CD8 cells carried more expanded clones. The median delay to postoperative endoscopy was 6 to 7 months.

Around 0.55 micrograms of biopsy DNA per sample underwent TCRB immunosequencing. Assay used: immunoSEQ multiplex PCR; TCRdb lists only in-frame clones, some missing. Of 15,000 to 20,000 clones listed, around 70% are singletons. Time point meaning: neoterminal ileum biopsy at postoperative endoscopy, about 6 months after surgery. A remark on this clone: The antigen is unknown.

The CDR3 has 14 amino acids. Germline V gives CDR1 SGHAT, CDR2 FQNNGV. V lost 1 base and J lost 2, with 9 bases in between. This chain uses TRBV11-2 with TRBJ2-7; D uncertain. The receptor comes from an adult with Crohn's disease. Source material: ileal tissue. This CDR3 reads CASSLAYETYEQYF. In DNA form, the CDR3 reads TGTGCCAGCAGCTTAGCCTACGAGACCTACGAGCAGTACTTC.